This is a list of T cell receptor beta chains from one sample in a study of tumor-infiltrating lymphocytes in primary liver carcinoma. MiXCR, run by TCRdb on the multiplex PCR reads, gives a single entry per CDR3 protein. The sample carries fewer than 110,000 distinct CDR3 sequences, under 70% recorded once. Sequencing was carried out using liver tumor tissue from sampling region 2. The receptor set was obtained from a woman in her sixties with primary liver carcinoma and hepatitis B virus infection. Both conserved end residues are part of each CDR3. A D gene is named only where the DNA matches it firmly. The listing skips clone size in some rows; elsewhere it reads once, few, many or a size class.

abundance	v_gene	j_gene	d_gene	CDR3nt	CDR3aa
once	TRBV6-1	TRBJ2-6	NA	TGTGCCAACAGGAGGATAGTCTACTCTGGGGCCAACGTCCTGACTTTC	CANRRIVYSGANVLTF
NA	TRBV11-3	TRBJ2-7	TRBD1	TGTGCCAGCAGCCCCGGGACAGGGGGCAACTACCAGTACTTC	CASSPGTGGNYQYF
many	TRBV28	TRBJ2-5	NA	TGTGCCAGCAGTCCCTCCGGCGGGGTTAAGGAGACCCAGTACTTC	CASSPSGGVKETQYF
many	TRBV28	TRBJ2-7	NA	TGTGCCAGCACCACCCGAGACCCTCTCTCCTACGAGCAGTACTTC	CASTTRDPLSYEQYF
many	TRBV28	TRBJ2-7	NA	TGTGCCAGCACCCTCGGGCCCCGCTACGAGCAGTACTTC	CASTLGPRYEQYF
NA	TRBV6-5	TRBJ1-1	NA	TGTGCCAGCAGTTACTCGTTGGGACTGGGCACTGAAACTTTCTTT	CASSYSLGLGTETFF
NA	TRBV12-3/TRBV12-4	TRBJ2-1	NA	TGTGCCAGCAGCAAGACAAGGGGCAGGAGCAATCAGCAGTTCTTC	CASSKTRGRSNQQFF
once	TRBV12-3/TRBV12-4	TRBJ1-1	NA	TGTGCCAGCATTCAACACGGTGTGAACACTGAAGCTTTCTTT	CASIQHGVNTEAFF
many	TRBV25-1	TRBJ2-7	TRBD1	TGTGCCAGCAGTGAAGGAAACAGGGGAGTCTACGAGCAGTACTTC	CASSEGNRGVYEQYF
once	TRBV11-2	TRBJ2-3	NA	TGTACCAGCAGACCGGCGGCGTCTAGCACAGATACGCAGTATTTT	CTSRPAASSTDTQYF
NA	TRBV2	TRBJ2-1	NA	TGTGCCAGCAGCCGGGGCCCAAACCGCTCCTACAATGAGCAGTTCTTC	CASSRGPNRSYNEQFF
NA	TRBV5-1	TRBJ2-1	NA	TGCACCAGCAGCCTGCGGAGCCACGGCTCCTACAATGAGCAGTTCTTC	CTSSLRSHGSYNEQFF
NA	TRBV10-3	TRBJ2-3	NA	TGTGCCACCAAAGATACCGCGCAGTATTTT	CATKDTAQYF
many	TRBV5-4	TRBJ2-3	NA	TGTGCCAGCAGCCTGGGCCACGACACAGATACGCAGTATTTT	CASSLGHDTDTQYF
once	TRBV20-1	TRBJ2-1	NA	TGCAGTGCTAGTAGTCCGAGTTTCTACAATGAGCAGTTCTTC	CSASSPSFYNEQFF
NA	TRBV12-3/TRBV12-4	TRBJ2-2	NA	TGTGCCAACAGACTCCAGGGGGGAGAGTACACCGGGGAGCTGTTTTTT	CANRLQGGEYTGELFF
NA	TRBV11-3	TRBJ2-7	NA	TGTGAAAGCAGCTTAAGGGGGCGGGAGCACGAGCAGTACTTC	CESSLRGREHEQYF
NA	TRBV11-3	TRBJ2-3	TRBD1	TGTGCCACCAGCCATGGGACAGGCACAGATACGCAGTGTTTT	CATSHGTGTDTQCF
NA	TRBV12-3/TRBV12-4	TRBJ2-3	NA	TGTGCCAGCAGTTTAGGTAACGGAAGCACATATACGCAGTATTTT	CASSLGNGSTYTQYF
medium-sized	TRBV11-3	TRBJ2-1	TRBD2	TGTGCCAGCAGCTTAGAGGGGACTAGCGGGAGTCCAATCTACAATGAGCAGTTCTTC	CASSLEGTSGSPIYNEQFF
NA	TRBV4-1	TRBJ1-5	NA	TGCGCCAGCAGCCAAGTTGGGCCAGTCTTCAAGGGTCAGCCCCAGCATTTT	CASSQVGPVFKGQPQHF
NA	TRBV11-2	TRBJ2-3	NA	TGTGCCAGCAGTTTAGGCGGGATGGGACGGAAGACAGATACGCAGTATTTT	CASSLGGMGRKTDTQYF
NA	TRBV4-1	TRBJ2-6	NA	TGCGCCAGCAGCCCAAGAGGGGGACCGGTAGTCTCTGGGGTCAAGGTCCTGACTTTC	CASSPRGGPVVSGVKVLTF
many	TRBV28	TRBJ2-5	TRBD2	TGTGCCAGCAGCTCTGGGACTAGCGGGAGTAGAGAGACCCAGTACTTC	CASSSGTSGSRETQYF
many	TRBV4-1	TRBJ2-6	TRBD1	TGCGCCAGCAGCCAAGACGAGACAGGGGGCGGAAGGGCCAACGTCCTGACTTTC	CASSQDETGGGRANVLTF
NA	TRBV11-2	TRBJ2-3	TRBD1	TGTGTCAGCAGCTCAACCTGGTTACAGGGGGCAGATACGCGGTATTTT	CVSSSTWLQGADTRYF
many	TRBV12-3/TRBV12-4	TRBJ1-5	NA	TGTGCCAGCAGTTTAGTAGGAAATCAGCCCCAGCATTTT	CASSLVGNQPQHF
NA	TRBV21-1	TRBJ2-7	NA	TGTGCCAGCAGCTCCCGACTAGCGGACCGCTACGAGCAGTACTTC	CASSSRLADRYEQYF
few	TRBV9	TRBJ1-2	NA	TGTGCCAGCAGCGTAGACGGAGCCTATGGCTACACCTTC	CASSVDGAYGYTF
many	TRBV29-1	TRBJ1-2	NA	TGCAGCGTTGAAGAATCGAGCTACACCTTC	CSVEESSYTF
NA	TRBV6-6	TRBJ1-1	NA	TGTGTCAGCAGTTTGCAGGGACTAACTGAAGCTTCCTTT	CVSSLQGLTEASF
NA	TRBV28	TRBJ2-7	TRBD2	TGTGCCAGCACTTTCCCAACTCCACTAGCGGGAGTTGGCGAGCAGTACTTC	CASTFPTPLAGVGEQYF
few	TRBV5-1	TRBJ1-1	NA	TGCGCCAGCAGCTCAGTGAACACTGAAGCTTTCTTT	CASSSVNTEAFF
once	TRBV11-2	TRBJ2-3	NA	TGTCCCAACAGCCTGCGACGGGGGAATACGCGGTATTTT	CPNSLRRGNTRYF
NA	TRBV29-1	TRBJ2-3	TRBD2	TGCAGCGTCACGGGACTACCGGAGGGCACAGATACGCAGTATTTT	CSVTGLPEGTDTQYF
NA	TRBV11-2	TRBJ2-1	NA	TGTGCCAGCAGCATGGGGGGGGCAGACAATGAGCGGCTCTTC	CASSMGGADNERLF
NA	TRBV29-1	TRBJ2-2	NA	TGCAGCCCCCCTACGTCCTTGAACACCGGGGAGCTGTTTTTT	CSPPTSLNTGELFF
once	TRBV29-1	TRBJ2-3	NA	TGCAGCGTTGATGGTTCAAAGGGCACAGATAGGCAGTATTTT	CSVDGSKGTDRQYF
NA	TRBV28	TRBJ1-1	NA	TGTGCCAGCAGTTTGACAGGCAGTGAGAACACTGAAGCTTTCTTT	CASSLTGSENTEAFF
NA	TRBV5-4	TRBJ2-1	TRBD1	TGTGCCAGCACCCGTGGACAGGGACTTGTTGAGCAGTCCTTC	CASTRGQGLVEQSF
NA	TRBV9	TRBJ2-7	TRBD1	TGTGCCATCAGCCTCGGGACAGGAGCCTACGAGCAGTACTTC	CAISLGTGAYEQYF
NA	TRBV11-3	TRBJ2-7	NA	TGTGCCAGCGTCTTAGAAAAAGGGCCAGGGCCCTACGAGCAGTACTTC	CASVLEKGPGPYEQYF
NA	TRBV7-8	TRBJ1-3	NA	TGTGCCGGCAGCTTAACCCCTTCCAGCCAGGCCACTGGAAACACCATATATTTT	CAGSLTPSSQATGNTIYF